These T cell receptor beta chains were read from a single sample in a study of T cell responses to AZD1222 COVID-19 vaccine. Method: immunoSEQ multiplex PCR; TCRdb's copy keeps in-frame clones and lacks some. The sample contains 110,000 or so clones, more than 75% of which appear only once. The sequences come from peripheral blood, collected on day 0 of AZD1222 vaccination. The receptors originated from an adult in good health. Both conserved end residues are trimmed from each CDR3. D genes are given only for firm matches.

CDR3 protein,V gene,CDR3 length,D gene
ASSLVSGGLGDTQY,TRBV27,14,TRBD2
ASSQDYGSETQY,TRBV3-1/TRBV3-2,12,-
ASTFNRQGDNSPLH,TRBV7-9,14,TRBD1
ASSYLGRPDGYT,TRBV6-5,12,-
ASSLGTSGGEETQY,TRBV5-1,14,TRBD2
ASSQEARSSYEQY,TRBV4-2,13,-
ATSAPGTGPYGYT,TRBV15,13,TRBD1
SVEGGTDTQY,TRBV29-1,10,-
ASLKGAGIDYYGYT,TRBV19,14,TRBD1
ASRGSGGLETQY,TRBV5-1,12,TRBD2
ASKPGLGAYEQY,TRBV2,12,TRBD2
ASSPGPGQPQH,TRBV18,11,-
ASSEAARSNSYNEQF,TRBV27,15,-
ASSSSRGALNYGYT,TRBV7-7,14,-
ATAGYIEANTGELF,TRBV2,14,-
ASSTVTGITDTQY,TRBV2,13,-
ASSLAQGYTEAF,TRBV7-2,12,-
ASSLAGRLQETQY,TRBV5-1,13,-
ASSSASYEQY,TRBV28,10,-
ASSPRLAGGTGELF,TRBV27,14,TRBD2
ASSYGLAGETQY,TRBV7-9,12,TRBD2
ASSLGMNTEAF,TRBV4-1,11,-
ASSDRGRSTDTQY,TRBV5-1,13,-
ASSLRQAMNTEDF,TRBV5-4,13,-
ASSLEVRQEAF,TRBV5-1,11,-
ASSLKNIQY,TRBV2,9,-
ASSYDRVGYGYT,TRBV2,12,TRBD1
ASSGTRSSGNTIY,TRBV9,13,-
ASREATQTEAF,TRBV6-5,11,-
ASFSDTEAF,TRBV7-9,9,-
ASSRGSPWGSGNTIY,TRBV5-6,15,-
ASSPPARAGEQY,TRBV18,12,-
ASSIGVRQGGEFTEAF,TRBV19,16,TRBD1
ASSFRGAVLDTQY,TRBV27,13,-
ASSYGQTEAF,TRBV6-2/TRBV6-3,10,-
ATSDPADTSNQPQH,TRBV24-1,14,-
ASSLKGARIGGYT,TRBV7-9,13,TRBD1
ASSFYPGQGLETQY,TRBV11-2,14,TRBD1
ASSQSGPFRGGGEAF,TRBV23-1,15,-
ASSFQGGAVSYEQY,TRBV7-2,14,TRBD2
ASSPSTALAYEQY,TRBV11-3,13,-
ASSQEYGQKRNTIY,TRBV4-1,14,-
ASSVDGGGNTEAF,TRBV9,13,-
ASSWTGRNTEAF,TRBV28,12,-
ASSLGGGWGTEAF,TRBV11-2,13,-